This T cell receptor beta chain appears in the sequencing data of a study of blood T cell repertoires in COVID-19. Study as a whole: Samples of COVID-19 (acute and convalescent) were obtained from the United States, Italy and Spain.

The germline V gene encodes CDR1 SGHKS and CDR2 YYEKEE (reference sequence). This CDR3 is built from 16 residues. J lost 8 bases, V lost 1 base, and 11 bases had no gene match. Libraries were prepared by immunoSEQ multiplex PCR; TCRdb keeps only in-frame clonotypes and omits some of them. The data contain roughly 330,000 clones, 83% of them singletons. The sample taken for sequencing was peripheral blood. This clonotype originated in a woman in her fifties or sixties with acute or convalescent COVID-19. The rearrangement uses TRBV5-5 and TRBJ1-4; 7 positions agree with TRBD1. The CDR3 coding sequence is TGTGCCAGCAGCTTGAGACAGGGCAGGGGGGAGGAAAAACTGTTTTTT. This sequence encodes CASSLRQGRGEEKLFF.